Following are 25 T cell receptor beta chains from one sample sequenced in a study of T-cell reconstitution after alpha-beta-depleted transplantation in children. Construction of the TCRbeta library involved unique molecular identifiers. MiXCR, run by TCRdb on the PCR reads, gives a single entry per CDR3 protein. The table shows 580,000 or so distinct CDR3 sequences, with about 21% occurring only once. The specimen comprised PBMCs, mostly from graft donor cells, sampled 360 days after TCRalphabeta/CD19-depleted stem cell transplant. Receptors were obtained from a boy under three years old who had a stem cell transplant for acute myeloid leukemia, so the T cells may come from the graft donor.

The table lists this clonotype with many counts. The chain is built from TRBV6-2 or TRBV6-3 and TRBJ2-5, with 11 bases aligning to TRBD2. The V gene end was trimmed by 6 bases and the J gene end by 0 bases; junction bases not matched to a gene: 6. This CDR3 has 16 amino acids. Germline CDR1 and CDR2: MNHEY and SVGEGT. This CDR3 is CASRPTSGGYQETQYF. In nucleotides, the CDR3 is TGTGCCAGCAGACCTACTAGCGGGGGCTACCAAGAGACCCAGTACTTC.

This clonotype was observed a handful of times. Here the CDR3 DNA reads TGTGCCAGCAGTTTAGGGTTTTCTGAAGCTTTCTTT. Its protein product is CASSLGFSEAFF. The chain couples TRBV12-3 or TRBV12-4 to TRBJ1-1; the D is unclear. This CDR3 spans 12 amino acids. V was cut by 1 base and J by 6 bases, with 6 bases left in between.

In its sample, this clonotype was seen many times. The CDR3 DNA sequence: TGTGCCATCAGTGAGTCGGGACCCGAGGAGACCCAGTACTTC. Amino acids: CAISESGPEETQYF. The chain joins TRBV10-3 to TRBJ2-5; D might be TRBD1 or TRBD2, each matching 5 bases. Germline loops: CDR1 ENHRY, CDR2 SYGVKD. There are 14 residues in the CDR3. Deletions cut 0 bases from V and 5 bases from J, with 10 bases between.

As to this clonotype: Germline and junction disagree at one end, which may indicate a read error. The V and J genes are TRBV2 and TRBJ1-1, with D possibly TRBD1 on 6 matching bases. This CDR3 is 12 amino acids long. Per germline, CDR1 SNHLY and CDR2 FYNNEI. The CDR3 loop is CAISQTGPEAFF. The CDR3, as DNA: TGTGCCATCAGTCAGACAGGCCCTGAAGCTTTCTTT.

This clonotype was counted many times. The chain uses TRBV29-1 and TRBJ2-5; 7 nucleotides align to TRBD1. Germline lookup yields CDR1 SQVTM and CDR2 ANQGSEA. The CDR3 has 14 residues. J was trimmed by 0 bases and V by 4 bases; bases with no gene match: 5. CDR3 DNA sequence: TGCAGCGTTGCCCCGACAGGGAACCAAGAGACCCAGTACTTC. Translated, it gives CSVAPTGNQETQYF.

This chain joins TRBV4-3 and TRBJ2-1; possibly TRBD2 for D (5 bases). The CDR3 loop spans 16 amino acids. Trimming left V 0 bases short and J 3 bases short, with 12 bases between. CDR1 and CDR2 (germline): LGHNA, YSLEER. CDR3 DNA: TGCGCCAGCAGCCAAGACCCGGACTGGCGCTACAATGAGCAGTTCTTC. Its translation is CASSQDPDWRYNEQFF.

This clonotype was found many times. The chain joins TRBV20-1 to TRBJ2-3; TRBD1 matches 10 bases. This CDR3 has 15 residues. Germline CDR1 and CDR2: DFQATT and SNEGSKA (reference sequence). Trimming at V came to 5 bases and at J to 6 bases, leaving 11 bases not matched to a gene. The CDR3 coding sequence is TGCAGTGCTTCAGGTCTCGGACAGGGGGACGATACGCAGTATTTT. It translates to CSASGLGQGDDTQYF.

This clonotype appeared many times. The chain has TRBV29-1 and TRBJ2-1; D possibly uses TRBD1 or TRBD2 (5 bases each). Trimming took off 4 bases at V and 6 bases at J, with 19 bases between the two ends. The CDR3 runs 15 residues. Germline CDR1 is SQVTM and CDR2 is ANQGSEA. CDR3 bases: TGCAGCGTTGCCCCACGCAGGGAGTGGGTCAATGAGCAGTTCTTC. Amino acids: CSVAPRREWVNEQFF.

The V and J genes are TRBV12-3 or TRBV12-4 and TRBJ2-5, with unresolved D. V dropped 3 bases and J dropped 3 bases, with 29 bases sitting between them. CDR3 length: 20 residues. The CDR3 bases are TGTGCCAGCAGTTTGTTAGGGCCTAACGGTTGGCAGATTGAGAAAGAGACCCAGTACTTC. Residues: CASSLLGPNGWQIEKETQYF.

The genes are TRBV20-1 and TRBJ1-5; 8 bases match TRBD1. The CDR3 is made up of 13 amino acids. V was clipped by 6 bases and J by 7 bases; unmatched bases: 8. Germline V gives CDR1 DFQATT, CDR2 SNEGSKA (reference sequence). The DNA of the CDR3 is TGCAGTGCCTCCGGACAGGGAGGACAGCCCCAGCATTTT. Encoded protein: CSASGQGGQPQHF.

This clonotype occurred a few times. This rearrangement joins TRBV20-1 to TRBJ1-1, with no clear D. The CDR3 length is 14 residues. Germline CDR1 is DFQATT and CDR2 is SNEGSKA (reference sequence). V was trimmed by 2 bases and J by 4 bases, leaving 14 bases between them. CDR3 amino acids: CSARPLPTGTEAFF. CDR3 nucleotides: TGCAGTGCTAGACCTCTCCCGACGGGCACTGAAGCTTTCTTT.

This clonotype was counted at least ten times. J is TRBJ2-5 and V is TRBV12-3 or TRBV12-4; the D is unclear. The CDR3 is 16 amino acids. Trimming shortened V by 0 bases and J by 4 bases, and 15 bases separated the two germline ends. The CDR3 here is CASSLASGPGIETQYF. CDR3 nucleotides: TGTGCCAGCAGTTTAGCCTCCGGCCCAGGAATAGAGACCCAGTACTTC.

Comments on this clonotype: Here the CDR3 omits its conserved ending phenylalanine or tryptophan, so a read error is the likely source. The chain combines TRBV12-3 or TRBV12-4 with TRBJ1-1, with D uncertain. The CDR3 sequence is 13 residues long. V was clipped by 3 bases and J by 1 base, with 6 bases between them. The CDR3 protein is CASSFPPNTEAFC. The CDR3 DNA is TGTGCCAGCAGTTTTCCTCCGAACACTGAAGCTTTCTGT.

This clonotype was seen a few times. The chain has TRBV6-2 or TRBV6-3 and TRBJ2-1, with a weak D call TRBD1 (6 bases). CDR3 length equals 15 residues. CDR1 is MNHEY, CDR2 SVGEGT, per germline. Trimming shortened V by 6 bases and J by 2 bases, and 14 bases separated the two germline ends. CDR3 DNA: TGTGCCAGCAGCCCTAACAGGGACCCCTACAATGAGCAGTTCTTC. It yields the protein CASSPNRDPYNEQFF.

This clonotype came up many times. The J gene is TRBJ2-1, the V gene TRBV7-9; 8 nucleotides align to TRBD2. This CDR3 has 14 amino acids. V lost 11 bases to trimming and J lost 5 bases; unmatched junction nucleotides: 11. Germline loops: CDR1 SEHNR, CDR2 FQNEAQ (reference sequence). CDR3 sequence: CAGGSGGLHNEQFF. The CDR3 DNA sequence: TGTGCCGGCGGGAGCGGGGGCCTTCACAATGAGCAGTTCTTC.

In its sample, this clonotype was seen a few times. This chain joins TRBV7-9 and TRBJ2-1, with D hard to call. CDR1 and CDR2 from the germline V gene are SEHNR and FQNEAQ (reference sequence). The V end lost 3 bases, the J end lost 8 bases, and 17 bases lay between the germline ends. CDR3 size: 15 residues. This CDR3 is CASSFSGLTTDEQFF. DNA for the CDR3: TGTGCCAGCAGCTTCTCCGGGTTGACGACGGATGAGCAGTTCTTC.

The V gene is TRBV10-3, the J gene TRBJ2-1; 9 positions agree with TRBD2. With 2 bases clipped from V and 4 bases from J, the junction kept 9 bases outside the gene matches. CDR3 length: 17 residues. Germline V gives CDR1 ENHRY, CDR2 SYGVKD. The CDR3 coding sequence is TGTGCCATCAGTGAGCCCCCACCTAGCGGGGTATACAATGAGCAGTTCTTC. It is translated as CAISEPPPSGVYNEQFF.

This clonotype has ten or more counts. The rearrangement uses TRBV12-3 or TRBV12-4 and TRBJ2-7; tentative D call: TRBD2 (6 bases). CDR3 length: 13 amino acids. The V end lost 4 bases, the J end lost 6 bases, and 13 bases lay between the germline ends. The CDR3 loop is CASSSGGSSEQYF. The CDR3 DNA is TGTGCCAGCAGTTCCGGGGGAAGTTCCGAGCAGTACTTC.

This sequence joins TRBV6-1 and TRBJ2-5; TRBD1 matches 7 bases. The germline CDR1 and CDR2 sequences are MNHNS and SASEGT. This CDR3 comprises 15 residues. The J segment lost 5 bases and the V segment lost 4 bases, leaving 10 bases of the junction unmatched. CDR3 nucleotides: TGTGCCAGCAGTGTCCTGACAGGGAGTAGGGAGACCCAGTACTTC. Translation gives CASSVLTGSRETQYF.

As regards this clonotype: One end of the junction fails to match germline, which may point to a read error. The chain joins TRBV12-3 or TRBV12-4 to TRBJ2-1; TRBD2 matches at 8 bases. The CDR3 is made up of 18 amino acids. CDR3 protein: CTSSLGGGPRATLNEQFF. In DNA, the CDR3 is TGTACCAGCAGTTTAGGCGGGGGGCCAAGAGCTACCCTCAATGAGCAGTTCTTC.

This clonotype has at least ten counts. V and J are TRBV2 and TRBJ2-3; either TRBD1 or TRBD2 may fit D (5 bases each). This CDR3 has 19 residues. CDR1 is SNHLY, CDR2 FYNNEI, per germline. Trimming removed 2 bases at V and 2 bases at J, with 23 bases between. This CDR3 reads CASSEWGFELSGLTDTQYF. The CDR3 region has the DNA TGTGCCAGCAGTGAATGGGGGTTTGAACTCTCCGGACTCACAGATACGCAGTATTTT.

This clonotype has a count of ten or more. The chain couples TRBV3-1 to TRBJ2-7, with D unresolved. The CDR3 is made up of 12 amino acids. CDR1 is LGHDT, CDR2 YNNKEL, per germline (reference sequence). V lost 2 bases, J lost 3 bases, and 5 bases lay in between. In DNA form, the CDR3 reads TGTGCCAGCAGCCAACGGCTCTACGAGCAGTACTTC. Protein product: CASSQRLYEQYF.

The chain recombines TRBV6-5 with TRBJ2-7, with TRBD1 as a possible D gene (6 bases). V was cut by 10 bases and J by 3 bases, with 13 bases left in between. Germline V lookup: CDR1 MNHEY, CDR2 SVGAGI. The CDR3 length is 12 residues. CDR3 sequence reads: CATRDILYEQYF. In nucleotides, the CDR3 is TGTGCCACGAGGGACATACTCTACGAGCAGTACTTC.

This clonotype was recorded many times. V and J are TRBV27 and TRBJ2-7; tentatively, D is TRBD1 (5 bases). The CDR3 length is 14 residues. Germline lookup yields CDR1 MNHEY and CDR2 SMNVEV (reference sequence). V was cut by 5 bases and J by 2 bases, with 13 bases left in between. CDR3 sequence reads: CASSPEGAAYEQYV. CDR3 DNA sequence: TGTGCCAGCAGTCCCGAAGGGGCAGCCTACGAGCAGTACGTC.

A remark on this clonotype: This clone may be a read error of a much larger clone one base away. The CDR3 is CASGYTQYF. Written as DNA, the CDR3 is TGTGCCAGCGGATATACGCAGTATTTT. The gene calls are TRBV7-9 and TRBJ2-3; the D is unclear. CDR1 SEHNR and CDR2 FQNEAQ come from the germline V gene (reference sequence). Trimming cost V 8 bases and J 7 bases, with 4 bases left between them. The CDR3 sequence is 9 residues long.